This T cell receptor (beta chain) was observed in a study of control samples from healthy donors and cancer patients. Generated by immunoSEQ multiplex PCR, the TCRdb table keeps only in-frame clones and is missing some. This repertoire shows about 77,000 clones, around 94% found once; its top ten account for 5% to 6.5%. V gave up 5 bases and J gave up 0 bases, with 11 bases separating them. Germline V CDR1 and CDR2: SNHLY, FYNNEI. The CDR3 contains 15 residues. The sample comprised blood. The chain recombines TRBV2 with TRBJ1-3; no clear D gene. The receptor's source is a woman in her sixties or seventies in good health. The CDR3 spells CASSNGRGSGNTIYF. The CDR3 region has the DNA TGTGCCAGCAGTAACGGACGAGGCTCTGGAAACACCATATATTTT.